Each of the 9 T cell receptor beta chains below was sequenced from the same sample in a study of blood T cell repertoires in COVID-19. TCRdb's copy holds only in-frame clones and misses some; the assay was immunoSEQ multiplex PCR. The sample consists of roughly 320,000 clones, around nine tenths of them appearing once. Sequencing was done on a sample of peripheral blood. The receptors were gathered from a man in his 70s with acute or convalescent COVID-19.

CDR3 in DNA: TGTGCCAGTAGTATAGTGGCCTTTATTCCGGGACAGAGCACAGATACGCAGTATTTT. This codes for CASSIVAFIPGQSTDTQYF. This sequence joins TRBV19 and TRBJ2-3, with 7 nucleotides matching TRBD1. This CDR3 spans 19 amino acids. The germline gives CDR1 LNHDA, CDR2 SQIVND (reference sequence). With V trimmed by 1 base and J by 0 bases, 13 bases remained unmatched.

This sequence joins TRBV11-2 and TRBJ2-7; D gene uncertain. The CDR3 loop spans 15 amino acids. The germline CDR1 and CDR2 sequences are SGHAT and FQNNGV. V lost 0 bases to trimming and J lost 5 bases, with 14 bases between them. CDR3 sequence (DNA): TGTGCCAGCAGCTTAGACCGAACTACGCTAAACGAGCAGTACTTC. Its translation is CASSLDRTTLNEQYF.

The chain employs TRBV6-1 and TRBJ1-5; D uncertain. This CDR3 is built from 14 residues. Germline assignment: CDR1 MNHNS and CDR2 SASEGT. Trimming took 3 bases from V and 7 from J, leaving 13 bases between them. The CDR3, as DNA: TGTGCCAGCAGTGATCTAGCGGTTTACCAGCCCCAGCATTTT. This encodes CASSDLAVYQPQHF.

Concerning this clone itself: Distinct nucleotide sequences in the sample also encode this CDR3. In nucleotides, the CDR3 is TGTGCCAGTACCAGGGGCGTGAACACTGAAGCTTTCTTT. As protein: CASTRGVNTEAFF. The V call is TRBV6-5, the J call TRBJ1-1; a possible D gene is TRBD1 (6 bases). This CDR3 contains 13 residues. The germline V and J ends were trimmed by 9 bases and 0 bases, with 11 bases remaining between them. Germline assignment: CDR1 MNHEY and CDR2 SVGAGI.

Only one count was recorded for this clone. The chain carries TRBV7-2 and TRBJ2-1; 8 bases match TRBD1. Trimming cost V 1 base and J 8 bases; bases outside gene matches: 4. Germline lookup yields CDR1 SGHTA and CDR2 FQGNSA. CDR3 length: 14 amino acids. The CDR3 sequence is CASSLDRTGHEQFF. The DNA for the CDR3 is TGTGCCAGCAGCTTAGATAGGACAGGGCATGAGCAGTTCTTC. The full variable domain, completed using reference TRBV7-2 and TRBJ2-1, is GAGVSQSPSNKVTEKGKDVELRCDPISGHTALYWYRQSLGQGLEFLIYFQGNSAPDKSGLPSDRFSAERTGGSVSTLTIQRTQQEDSAVYLCASSLDRTGHEQFFGPGTRLTVL.

The rearrangement joins TRBV7-2 to TRBJ2-3; 12 bases line up with TRBD2. CDR1 is SGHTA, CDR2 FQGNSA, per germline. The CDR3 runs 16 residues. J gave up 4 bases and V 5 bases, and 7 bases lay outside the gene matches. CDR3 region: CASSLTASGGADTQYF. The CDR3 bases are TGTGCCAGCAGCCTCACGGCTAGCGGGGGGGCAGATACGCAGTATTTT.

As concerns this clone: Different DNA sequences within this sample yield the same CDR3. This chain uses TRBV5-1 with TRBJ2-7; weak D call: TRBD1 (6 bases). This CDR3 spans 15 amino acids. The germline V gene encodes CDR1 SGHRS and CDR2 YFSETQ. Trimming cost V 0 bases and J 2 bases, with 12 bases left between them. The CDR3 nucleotides read TGCGCCAGCAGCTTGGGACCTGGACAGACCTACGAGCAGTACTTC. It yields the protein CASSLGPGQTYEQYF. The whole variable domain, remainder taken from reference TRBV5-1 and TRBJ2-7, is KAGVTQTPRYLIKTRGQQVTLSCSPISGHRSVSWYQQTPGQGLQFLFEYFSETQRNKGNFPGRFSGRQFSNSRSEMNVSTLELGDSALYLCASSLGPGQTYEQYFGPGTRLTVT.

The chain uses TRBV18 and TRBJ2-5; D perhaps matches TRBD2 (5 bases). The CDR3 totals 15 residues. V shed 2 bases and J shed 2 bases, with 12 bases lying between them. The V gene's germline CDR1 is KGHSH and CDR2 LQKENI. CDR3 sequence reads: CASSPGGRSQETQYF. CDR3 coding DNA: TGTGCCAGCTCACCAGGAGGACGGTCACAAGAGACCCAGTACTTC.

The rearrangement links TRBV5-1 to TRBJ2-4; 10 bases are shared with TRBD2. Germline lookup yields CDR1 SGHRS and CDR2 YFSETQ. The CDR3 has 16 amino acids. The trim removed 3 bases at V and 1 base at J, leaving 4 bases unmatched. The CDR3 region is CASSSPSGGAKNIQYF. In DNA form, the CDR3 reads TGCGCCAGCAGCTCACCTAGCGGGGGTGCCAAAAACATTCAGTACTTC.